The sequence of this T cell receptor beta chain was determined in a study of T cell responses to AZD1222 COVID-19 vaccine. Study-wide points: Among vaccine-associated CD4 TCRs, coverage spanned spike, with dominance at 160-218 and 743-854.

Second-dose schedules of about 4 or about 12 weeks were combined. Points on this clone: Its target is unknown.

Germline values: CDR1 SEHNR, CDR2 FQNEAQ (reference sequence). The V and J ends lost 5 bases and 1 base respectively, with 8 bases between them. The CDR3 extends over 14 amino acids. Generated by immunoSEQ multiplex PCR, the TCRdb table keeps only in-frame clones and is missing some. The sample includes over 100,000 clones, about 90% of them seen just once. The starting material was peripheral blood, obtained 28 days after the second AZD1222 dose. The genes are TRBV7-9 and TRBJ2-2; D not certain. This TCR was sampled from an adult who received the AZD1222 COVID-19 vaccine. CDR3 sequence reads: CASSAQWNTGELFF. The CDR3 bases are TGTGCCAGCAGCGCCCAGTGGAACACCGGGGAGCTGTTTTTT.